This T cell receptor (beta chain) was retrieved from a study of T-cell memory formation after mild COVID-19. Each CDR3 protein gets one entry after TCRdb re-called the 5' RACE reads with MiXCR. This table holds hundreds of thousands of distinct CDR3 sequences, around 27% found once. Sequenced: PBMCs or a T cell subset sorted from them (not recorded which). The clonotype was recovered from an adult woman who had mild COVID-19 (a few samples of this study predate the infection). Cell type and time point are not known.

This CDR3 reads CASSSPWTGRETQYF. The CDR3 nucleotides read TGTGCCAGCAGCTCCCCCTGGACAGGGCGAGAGACCCAGTACTTC. The chain combines TRBV11-2 with TRBJ2-5; the match to TRBD1 covers 8 bases. CDR3 size: 15 residues. Germline V gene sequence: CDR1 SGHAT, CDR2 FQNNGV. After removal of 4 bases from V and 4 bases from J, the junction contained 8 bases not matched to a gene.